This T cell receptor (beta chain) emerged from a study of Ad26.COV2.S vaccination and SARS-CoV-2 variants (dated by TCRdb to about 2021). Study-level background: Donors in the vaccine arm were drawn from COV1001, a multicentre, randomized, double-blind, placebo-controlled phase I-IIa trial testing Ad26.COV2.S in healthy adults. Dosing of Ad26.COV2.S was intramuscular, at either 5x10^10 or 1x10^11 viral particles, delivered as one shot or as two shots spaced 56 days apart. The specificity and breadth of SARS-CoV-2-reactive T cell receptors after Ad26.COV2.S vaccination were assessed by TCRbeta repertoire sequencing. A total of approximately 32 samples were included in the TCR-sequenced set, comprising some 20 Ad26.COV2.S vaccine recipients, 5 placebo recipients and 8 SARS-CoV-2 convalescent individuals. Trial participants were randomized into five groups of five, in which low-dose or high-dose Ad26.COV2.S was given once or twice, or placebo was given on both occasions. Investigators did not know the trial group allocation while performing experiments and assessing outcomes. Points the paper makes about the study in general: Compared with placebo recipients, Ad26.COV2.S recipients showed higher spike-specific TCR breadth (P = 0.0014). The study was not powered for comparison of responses between vaccine doses or regimens. After vaccination, substantial breadth of spike-specific CD8+ and CD4+ T cell responses was reported. Comparable non-spike TCR breadth was observed between vaccine and placebo recipients, consistent with only spike being contained in the vaccine. The authors noted that total T cell responses may have been underestimated by the TCR breadth and depth analyses.

Explained via the paper, the treatment or condition label denotes: approximately 18 received Ad26.COV2.S at low or high dose, single or two shots; about 5 received placebo; per-sample allocation not given. For vaccine and placebo recipients, repertoires were sequenced using samples collected on day 63 after the first injection. Cohort 1b enrolled around 24 adults aged 18-55 years at a single site in Boston, USA, between 29 July and 7 August 2020. Ad26.COV2.S was a replication-incompetent adenovirus type 26 vector that expressed a prefusion-stabilized SARS-CoV-2 spike protein derived from the original Wuhan strain. Comments on this clone: This clone's antigen is unknown. Base qualities are not at hand, and no much larger clone is one base apart. The sample holds other DNA sequences that translate to the same CDR3.

The germline V gene (reference sequence) yields LGHDT for CDR1 and YNNKEL for CDR2. V gives up 2 bases and J gives up 5 bases, and the segment between their germline ends measures 9 bases. Measured from the cysteine to the phenylalanine, the CDR3 is 13 residues long. Solely the CDR3 DNA is kept, with 39 bases framed from the first base. The immunoSEQ Assay was the method used to sequence TCRbeta CDR3 regions. After extraction, genomic DNA underwent amplification by bias-controlled multiplex PCR, followed by high-throughput sequencing. The paper's data handling went like this. To quantify the absolute abundance of every unique TCRbeta CDR3 region, sequences were collapsed and filtered. Usable DNA was measured by amplifying reference genes present in all nucleated cells, and TCRbeta template counts were normalized to that usable DNA to estimate T cell fraction. Repertoire TCRs were annotated as SARS-CoV-2-specific when V gene, CDR3 amino acid sequence and J gene were exactly matched to a known reactive TCR set. The reference SARS-CoV-2 TCR set came from MIRA and was filtered for enrichment in COVID-19-positive ImmuneCODE repertoires, removing public or cross-reactive TCRs. Drawing on the MIRA antigens, annotated TCRs were analysed further at the level of specific ORF or position within ORF. Breadth was defined as annotated unique rearrangements over total unique productive rearrangements; depth was the summed frequency of those rearrangements. TCR breadth was compared between groups using two-sided Wilcoxon rank-sum tests. The source is immuneACCESS, and TCRdb retained only in-frame sequences with V and J called. Part of the clones is not carried over; for the studies checked, unresolved V genes explain less than half of this, and the remainder is unexplained. V, J and clone size were drawn from that table, and D and trimming were deduced from the DNA. The sample data list about 350,000 clones, and around 89% of these were observed just once. Of the sample, 5.5% to 7% falls within the top ten clones.

The sample was peripheral blood, taken in a trial of Ad26.COV2.S vaccine versus placebo. Recombination connected TRBV3-1 (or the pseudogene TRBV3-2) to TRBJ1-2; the D segment cannot be called with confidence. The clonotype comes from a person between 18 and 60 years old who received the Ad26.COV2.S COVID-19 vaccine or a placebo. The sequenced DNA is TGTGCCAGCAGCCAACGGGGTGGGTATGGCTACACCTTC. Its translation reads: CASSQRGGYGYTF.